Listed here are 27 T cell receptor beta chains from one sample, sequenced in a study of response to subunit inactivated influenza vaccine. TCRdb itself ran the RT-PCR reads through MiXCR, one entry per CDR3 protein. The table records hundreds of thousands of distinct CDR3 sequences, 12% to 15% of them present only once. Material: PBMCs from blood, obtained approximately 15 days before vaccination. These receptors originate from a man aged 45-65 years who received an inactivated influenza vaccine.

This clonotype was seen more than once but under ten times. V usage is TRBV19 and J usage is TRBJ2-1; TRBD2 agrees at 13 bases. V shed 3 bases and J 3 bases; nucleotides not matched to a gene: 11. The V gene's germline CDR1 is LNHDA and CDR2 SQIVND (reference sequence). The CDR3 runs 19 residues. Written as DNA, the CDR3 is TGTGCCAGTAGTATTTGGGGACTAGCGGGAACGACAAACTACAATGAGCAGTTCTTC. It yields the protein CASSIWGLAGTTNYNEQFF.

This clonotype was counted only a few times. This chain links TRBV4-2 with TRBJ1-4, with 10 bases that match TRBD1. After removal of 2 bases from V and 9 bases from J, the junction contained 9 bases not matched to a gene. Germline CDR1 LGHNA, CDR2 YNFKEQ. CDR3 length equals 16 residues. The CDR3 DNA sequence: TGTGCCAGCAGCCAAACCACCGGGACAGGGGCTCAAAAACTGTTTTTT. Protein product: CASSQTTGTGAQKLFF.

The CDR3 here is CATSDFMTDYVNTEAFF. CDR3 in DNA: TGTGCCACCAGTGATTTTATGACTGACTATGTGAACACTGAAGCTTTCTTT. The chain employs TRBV24-1 and TRBJ1-1; D remains ambiguous. Germline CDR1 KGHDR, CDR2 SFDVKD. Trimming cost V 1 base and J 0 bases, with 14 bases left between them. The CDR3 extends over 17 amino acids.

In this sample, this clonotype turned up a few times. The V gene is TRBV12-3 or TRBV12-4, the J gene TRBJ2-3, with no clear D. The CDR3 loop spans 13 amino acids. Trimming cost V 5 bases and J 4 bases, with 10 bases left between them. The CDR3 region has the DNA TGTGCCAGCAGTCAATCTCCCCCAGATACGCAGTATTTT. Its protein product is CASSQSPPDTQYF.

The J gene is TRBJ2-2, the V gene TRBV6-2 or TRBV6-3, with TRBD1 identical over 7 bases. After removal of 2 bases from V and 5 bases from J, the junction contained 8 bases not matched to a gene. Germline V gene data show CDR1 as MNHEY and CDR2 as SVGEGT. The CDR3 spans 16 residues. The CDR3 is CASSYPQGQGTGELFF. The CDR3 nucleotides are TGTGCCAGCAGTTACCCACAGGGGCAGGGTACCGGGGAGCTGTTTTTT.

This clonotype was seen a handful of times. The chain links TRBV29-1 to TRBJ2-1; 7 positions agree with TRBD1. The trim removed 3 bases at V and 2 bases at J, leaving 4 bases unmatched. This CDR3 comprises 14 residues. Germline-derived CDR1 and CDR2 are SQVTM and ANQGSEA. CDR3 sequence reads: CSVDRDRAYNEQFF. CDR3 DNA: TGCAGCGTTGATCGGGACAGAGCCTACAATGAGCAGTTCTTC.

Only a few counts were recorded for this clonotype. The V gene is TRBV20-1, the J gene TRBJ2-5, with a weak D call TRBD1 (6 bases). The V gene lost 6 bases and the J gene lost 1 base, with 18 bases spanning the gap. The CDR3 consists of 15 residues. Germline CDR1 and CDR2: DFQATT and SNEGSKA (reference sequence). The CDR3 DNA reads as TGCAGTGCAAATACCCCGGGACACATCCAAGAGACCCAGTACTTC. It codes for CSANTPGHIQETQYF.

This clonotype came up many times. CDR3 residues: CASSPLLGQEKTKNIQYF. In DNA form, the CDR3 reads TGTGCCAGCAGCCCCCTACTCGGACAGGAAAAGACCAAAAACATTCAGTACTTC. V gene TRBV7-6 combines with J gene TRBJ2-4, with TRBD1 matching over 7 bases. The CDR3 runs to 18 residues. CDR1 SGHVS and CDR2 FNYEAQ come from the germline V gene. The V segment lost 5 bases and the J segment 2 bases; nucleotides outside the gene matches: 15.

The rearrangement links TRBV6-6 to TRBJ2-7; the D gene is possibly TRBD1 (6 bases). CDR1 MNHNY and CDR2 SVGAGI come from the germline V gene (reference sequence). Trimming left V 5 bases short and J 4 bases short, with 9 bases between. This CDR3 spans 12 amino acids. DNA of the CDR3: TGTGCCAGCAGTACCGGACAGTACGAGCAGTACTTC. This sequence encodes CASSTGQYEQYF.

The table lists this clonotype with a few counts. This sequence joins TRBV28 and TRBJ2-7; the D gene is possibly TRBD1 (6 bases). CDR1 and CDR2 (germline): MDHEN, SYDVKM. CDR3 length: 12 amino acids. The germline V and J ends were trimmed by 7 bases and 7 bases, with 14 bases remaining between them. Here the CDR3 reads CASTSGVREQYF. DNA for the CDR3: TGTGCCAGCACCTCAGGGGTCAGGGAGCAGTACTTC.

The rearrangement uses TRBV6-2 or TRBV6-3 and TRBJ1-5, with TRBD1 matching over 7 bases. V was pared by 5 bases and J by 3 bases, with 7 bases of the junction left unmatched. Germline lookup yields CDR1 MNHEY and CDR2 SVGEGT. The CDR3 is made up of 15 amino acids. CDR3 bases: TGTGCCAGCAGTGACACACAGGGGTCCAATCAGCCCCAGCATTTT. It specifies CASSDTQGSNQPQHF.

This clonotype turned up a few times. This rearrangement joins TRBV6-1 to TRBJ2-1, with TRBD2 identical over 9 bases. V shed 7 bases, J shed 6 bases, and the junction held 13 bases outside the gene matches. The CDR3 is 16 amino acids. The germline V gene encodes CDR1 MNHNS and CDR2 SASEGT. The CDR3 loop reads CASTINPGLALNEQFF. The CDR3 DNA follows: TGTGCCAGCACCATCAATCCGGGACTAGCTCTCAATGAGCAGTTCTTC.

This clonotype has ten or more counts. The chain employs TRBV10-3 and TRBJ2-3, with 7 positions matching TRBD1. CDR3 length: 13 residues. Germline assignment: CDR1 ENHRY and CDR2 SYGVKD. The V and J ends lost 6 bases and 4 bases, in that order; junction bases with no gene match: 4. The CDR3 protein is CAISVTGSDTQYF. CDR3 sequence (DNA): TGTGCCATCAGCGTGACAGGGTCAGATACGCAGTATTTT.

This clonotype occurred a few times. CDR3 in amino acids: CASSLQGPQYQETQYF. For the CDR3, the DNA is TGCGCCAGCAGCTTACAGGGGCCGCAGTACCAAGAGACCCAGTACTTC. V gene TRBV5-1 combines with J gene TRBJ2-5; 7 positions agree with TRBD1. The CDR3 is made up of 16 amino acids. CDR1 is SGHRS and CDR2 is YFSETQ in the germline V gene. V was pared by 2 bases and J by 0 bases, with 7 bases of the junction left unmatched. Supplemented by reference TRBV5-1 and TRBJ2-5, the full variable domain reads KAGVTQTPRYLIKTRGQQVTLSCSPISGHRSVSWYQQTPGQGLQFLFEYFSETQRNKGNFPGRFSGRQFSNSRSEMNVSTLELGDSALYLCASSLQGPQYQETQYFGPGTRLLVL.

A remark on this clonotype: No conserved phenylalanine or tryptophan ends this CDR3, so it is likely a read error. The rearrangement joins TRBV5-1 to TRBJ2-7; 9 bases line up with TRBD2. Germline V gene lookup returns CDR1 SGHRS and CDR2 YFSETQ. With 4 bases clipped from V and 1 base from J, the junction kept 3 bases outside the gene matches. There are 14 residues in the CDR3. CDR3 protein: CASSVSGSSYEQYL. The CDR3 DNA reads TGCGCCAGCAGCGTTAGCGGGAGTTCCTACGAGCAGTACCTC.

Written as DNA, the CDR3 is TGTGCCAGCAGTTACGGGAGTGAGCAGTTCTTC. Residues: CASSYGSEQFF. J is TRBJ2-1 and V is TRBV6-5; D might be TRBD2 (5 bases). Looked up from germline, CDR1 is MNHEY and CDR2 is SVGAGI. Trimming shortened V by 2 bases and J by 9 bases, and 5 bases separated the two germline ends. The CDR3 has 11 residues.

This rearrangement joins TRBV7-9 to TRBJ2-1, with D perhaps TRBD2 (6 bases). Germline V CDR1 and CDR2: SEHNR, FQNEAQ (reference sequence). Trimming took 4 bases from V and 15 from J, leaving 13 bases between them. This CDR3 has 11 residues. The CDR3 sequence is CASSYTGTGFF. In nucleotides, the CDR3 is TGTGCCAGCAGCTATACCGGGACTGGGTTCTTC.

The CDR3 nucleotides read TGTGCCAGCAGCGTAGGACAGGGGAGTACGGAAAAACTGTTTTTT. Amino acid sequence: CASSVGQGSTEKLFF. V gene TRBV9 combines with J gene TRBJ1-4; 8 bases line up with TRBD1. The V gene's germline CDR1 is SGDLS and CDR2 YYNGEE. J lost 8 bases, V lost 0 bases, and 6 bases had no gene match. The CDR3 has 15 residues.

A note on this clonotype: A junction boundary mismatches the germline segment, possibly from a read error. This sequence joins TRBV6-5 and TRBJ2-3, with 7 bases aligning to TRBD1. Germline CDR1 and CDR2: MNHEY and SVGAGI. This CDR3 spans 16 amino acids. The CDR3 loop is CASSYTPGVGTDTQFF. CDR3 coding DNA: TGTGCCAGCAGTTACACGCCAGGGGTAGGGACAGATACGCAGTTTTTT.

The genes are TRBV5-5 and TRBJ2-1, with D perhaps TRBD2 (6 bases). This CDR3 has 15 residues. V lost 2 bases, J lost 2 bases, and 11 bases lay in between. CDR1 and CDR2 from the germline V gene are SGHKS and YYEKEE (reference sequence). The CDR3 DNA is TGTGCCAGCAGCTTCATGGGCGGGGCCTACAATGAGCAGTTCTTC. Translated: CASSFMGGAYNEQFF.

This clonotype was found a few times. This CDR3 is CASSFLSRGETQYF. The CDR3 region has the DNA TGTGCCAGCAGCTTCCTGTCGCGGGGTGAGACCCAGTACTTC. The chain is built from TRBV7-2 and TRBJ2-5; a weak D match, TRBD2 (6 bases). The length of the CDR3 is 14 residues. Germline V gives CDR1 SGHTA, CDR2 FQGNSA. V lost 3 bases and J 5 bases, leaving 13 bases between the germline ends.

This clonotype turned up a few times. V usage is TRBV7-9 and J usage is TRBJ1-2; D is unclear. CDR1 and CDR2 (germline): SEHNR, FQNEAQ (reference sequence). Between the trimmed V and J ends, which lost 3 bases and 4 bases, there was a span of 18 bases. The CDR3 consists of 16 residues. The CDR3 coding sequence is TGTGCCAGCAGCTTCGACCGGTGGGGTTCCGGCTATGGCTACACCTTC. Translation: CASSFDRWGSGYGYTF.

This clonotype has a count of ten or more. The chain is built from TRBV5-1 and TRBJ2-1; 8 nucleotides match TRBD1. Per germline, CDR1 SGHRS and CDR2 YFSETQ. Trimming removed 2 bases from V and 5 bases from J; junction bases left unmatched: 3. The CDR3 covers 14 residues. CDR3 coding DNA: TGCGCCAGCAGCTTCCGGACAGGGAACAATGAGCAGTTCTTC. Amino acid sequence: CASSFRTGNNEQFF.

This sequence joins TRBV7-6 and TRBJ2-3; D is undetermined. CDR3 length: 16 amino acids. Trimming took off 3 bases at V and 4 bases at J, with 17 bases between the two ends. The germline CDR1 and CDR2 sequences are SGHVS and FNYEAQ. The CDR3 is CASSLAPSGRADTQYF. The DNA for the CDR3 is TGTGCCAGCAGCTTGGCCCCGAGTGGGCGAGCAGATACGCAGTATTTT.

The chain carries TRBV28 and TRBJ2-7, with 8 positions matching TRBD1. CDR1 is MDHEN, CDR2 SYDVKM, per germline. The CDR3 sequence is 14 residues long. Germline trimming cut 9 bases from V and 2 bases from J; bases unmatched to any gene: 9. The CDR3 nucleotides are TGTGCCAGAAGCCGCCGGGACAGGCCCTACGAGCAGTACTTC. Protein: CARSRRDRPYEQYF.

This clonotype was counted a few times. The gene calls are TRBV20-1 and TRBJ1-4; no firm D call. The CDR3 is 13 residues long. CDR1 and CDR2 (germline): DFQATT, SNEGSKA (reference sequence). V was shortened by 6 bases and J by 1 base, with 9 bases between the two germline ends. CDR3 residues: CSARGGTNEKLFF. The CDR3 nucleotides read TGCAGTGCCCGGGGAGGAACTAATGAAAAACTGTTTTTT.

This chain connects TRBV20-1 to TRBJ2-1; tentative D call: TRBD1 (6 bases). The CDR3 is 14 residues long. V lost 4 bases, J lost 3 bases, and 13 bases lay in between. Germline CDR1 and CDR2: DFQATT and SNEGSKA (reference sequence). The CDR3 DNA reads TGCAGTGCTAACCGGGACACTTTCTACAATGAGCAGTTCTTC. It specifies CSANRDTFYNEQFF.